The 31 T cell receptor beta chains in this list originate from one sample, sequenced in a study of T cell clusters in autoimmune cytopenias. TRB amplification used approximately 270 ng of peripheral blood genomic DNA. Multiplex touch-down PCR amplified TRB using TRB-A and TRB-B pools in one tube. TCRdb re-called the multiplex PCR reads and shows each CDR3 protein once, DNA omitted. This sample's table has several thousand distinct CDR3 sequences. This sample also appeared in a second study, on T cell repertoires in aging, cancer and after chemotherapy.

Specimen: peripheral blood. These receptor sequences come from a human donor in good health.

The rearrangement links TRBV7-3 to TRBJ1-1; TCRdb gives TRBD1 as the D gene, but with no DNA this cannot be confirmed. Germline CDR1 and CDR2: SGHTA and FQGTGA. CDR3 size: 14 residues. The CDR3 here is CASSLRQGGTEAFF.

This chain uses TRBV20-1 with TRBJ2-3; TCRdb selects TRBD1, and the lack of DNA leaves this call unchecked. The length of the CDR3 is 16 residues. The V gene's germline CDR1 is DFQATT and CDR2 SNEGSKA (reference sequence). The CDR3 sequence is CSAITGRADDTDTQYF.

The rearrangement links TRBV12-3 or TRBV12-4 to TRBJ1-3; TCRdb calls TRBD1, which cannot be checked without DNA. The CDR3 length is 17 residues. This CDR3 is CASSLGGTGGIGNTIYF.

The chain uses TRBV6-5 and TRBJ2-7; the D call of TRBD1 rests on TCRdb alone, since no DNA is present to check it. Germline CDR1 and CDR2: MNHEY and SVGAGI. This CDR3 has 15 residues. CDR3 amino acids: CASSAGTGGGYEQYF.

The CDR3 is CSARPDGGAGELFF. V usage is TRBV20-1 and J usage is TRBJ2-2; TCRdb's assignment of TRBD2 cannot be checked, as there is no DNA. Germline V gene lookup returns CDR1 DFQATT and CDR2 SNEGSKA (reference sequence). The CDR3 is 14 residues long.

The chain has TRBV7-2 and TRBJ1-5; the D call from TCRdb, TRBD1, cannot be confirmed without DNA. From germline, CDR1 is SGHTA and CDR2 FQGNSA. The CDR3 spans 14 residues. Here the CDR3 reads CASSSSGGNQPQHF.

Measured by frequency, this clonotype is medium-sized. The gene calls are TRBV15 and TRBJ2-3; absent DNA, TCRdb's TRBD2 call cannot be checked. CDR1 LNHNV and CDR2 YYDKDF come from the germline V gene (reference sequence). The CDR3 runs 17 residues. The CDR3 loop reads CATSREVAAFSTDTQYF. The full variable domain, in which reference TRBV15 and TRBJ2-3 provide the parts outside the CDR3, is DAMVIQNPRYQVTQFGKPVTLSCSQTLNHNVMYWYQQKSSQAPKLLFHYYDKDFNNEADTPDNFQSRRPNTSFCFLDIRSPGLGDTAMYLCATSREVAAFSTDTQYFGPGTRLTVL.

V gene TRBV24-1 combines with J gene TRBJ2-2. Germline V gene sequence: CDR1 KGHDR, CDR2 SFDVKD. CDR3 length equals 15 residues. The CDR3 sequence: CATSLTEANRGELFF.

The V and J genes are TRBV20-1 and TRBJ2-3; TCRdb's assignment of TRBD1 cannot be checked, as there is no DNA. The length of the CDR3 is 15 residues. Germline V lookup: CDR1 DFQATT, CDR2 SNEGSKA (reference sequence). CDR3 residues: CSARPPGGGTDTQYF.

The V and J genes are TRBV20-1 and TRBJ2-1; the D call of TRBD1 rests on TCRdb alone, since no DNA is present to check it. The V gene's germline CDR1 is DFQATT and CDR2 SNEGSKA (reference sequence). CDR3 length: 15 residues. CDR3 sequence: CSAGQGASVYNEQFF.

The chain links TRBV6-2 or TRBV6-3 to TRBJ1-1; TCRdb lists TRBD1, though no DNA is available to test this call. The germline gives CDR1 MNHEY, CDR2 SVGEGT. CDR3 size: 14 residues. This CDR3 is CASSYSAGGTEAFF.

This clonotype is called medium-sized (0.01 to 0.1%) based on its frequency. The chain joins TRBV18 to TRBJ2-2. There are 15 residues in the CDR3. CDR1 and CDR2 from the germline V gene are KGHSH and LQKENI. The CDR3: CASSPPGYRTGELFF.

Measured by frequency, this clonotype is medium-sized. The chain carries TRBV6-5 and TRBJ2-7; without DNA, the TCRdb call of TRBD2 cannot be checked. Germline assignment: CDR1 MNHEY and CDR2 SVGAGI. The CDR3 is 15 residues long. The CDR3 loop reads CASSPRARSPYEQYF.

The chain recombines TRBV7-2 with TRBJ2-7; the D call of TRBD2 rests on TCRdb alone, since no DNA is present to check it. Germline assignment: CDR1 SGHTA and CDR2 FQGNSA. The CDR3 is 15 amino acids. The CDR3 spells CASSFSPRGPYEQYF.

The chain has TRBV7-9 and TRBJ2-5; no DNA is available, so the TRBD1 call from TCRdb remains unchecked. The V gene's germline CDR1 is SEHNR and CDR2 FQNEAQ (reference sequence). CDR3 size: 17 residues. CDR3 loop: CASSITNGPLGGETQYF.

The V and J genes are TRBV20-1 and TRBJ1-5; the TRBD1 assignment by TCRdb is unverifiable without DNA. The CDR3 has 13 amino acids. The germline CDR1 and CDR2 sequences are DFQATT and SNEGSKA (reference sequence). This CDR3 reads CSAGFPGSQPQHF.

The chain uses TRBV12-3 or TRBV12-4 and TRBJ1-4. CDR3 size: 13 residues. The CDR3 spells CASSFSSTEKLFF.

V and J are TRBV6-1 and TRBJ2-3; the D gene TCRdb calls, TRBD2, cannot be checked with no DNA. The germline V gene has CDR1 MNHNS and CDR2 SASEGT. The CDR3 has 13 residues. CDR3 protein: CASRLAGEDTQYF.

This chain joins TRBV27 and TRBJ2-5; TCRdb outputs TRBD2, but without DNA this stays unchecked. The germline gives CDR1 MNHEY, CDR2 SMNVEV (reference sequence). The CDR3 has 15 amino acids. The CDR3 here is CASGGLAGGFETQYF.

The chain has TRBV20-1 and TRBJ2-1; no DNA is available, so the TRBD2 call from TCRdb remains unchecked. This CDR3 contains 15 residues. Germline CDR1 DFQATT, CDR2 SNEGSKA (reference sequence). CDR3 in amino acids: CLHKKRDSTYNEQFF.

This clonotype shows up as medium-sized by frequency. The chain combines TRBV6-2 or TRBV6-3 with TRBJ2-3; TCRdb returns TRBD2, unconfirmable since there is no DNA. From germline, CDR1 is MNHEY and CDR2 SVGEGT. The CDR3 is made up of 15 amino acids. The CDR3 region is CASRLAGGHTDTQYF.

V usage is TRBV12-3 or TRBV12-4 and J usage is TRBJ1-2. The CDR3 totals 16 residues. CDR3 amino acids: CASSFGLARSGGGYTF.

V gene TRBV19 combines with J gene TRBJ2-7; the TCRdb call, TRBD1, lacks DNA for checking. Per germline, CDR1 LNHDA and CDR2 SQIVND (reference sequence). This CDR3 is 15 amino acids long. This chain's CDR3 is CASGTGGRETHEQYF.

V and J are TRBV20-1 and TRBJ1-5. The CDR3 is 12 residues long. The germline V gene has CDR1 DFQATT and CDR2 SNEGSKA (reference sequence). The CDR3 region is CSARESNQPQHF.

This clonotype is labeled medium-sized based on frequency. This chain uses TRBV6-1 with TRBJ1-5; TCRdb outputs TRBD1, but without DNA this stays unchecked. CDR1 and CDR2 from the germline V gene are MNHNS and SASEGT. The CDR3 has 14 amino acids. The CDR3 reads CASSGQGGYQPQHF.

This rearrangement joins TRBV4-2 to TRBJ1-4. The germline CDR1 and CDR2 sequences are LGHNA and YNFKEQ. There are 15 residues in the CDR3. The CDR3 here is CASSQDDKSNEKLFF.

This rearrangement joins TRBV7-3 to TRBJ1-2; there is no DNA to check the TCRdb D call of TRBD1. The CDR3 is 15 residues long. Germline CDR1 and CDR2: SGHTA and FQGTGA. The CDR3 region is CASSSQTGEGYGYTF.

V is TRBV5-6 and J is TRBJ2-1; TCRdb's D call, TRBD1, is unchecked because there is no DNA. CDR1 and CDR2 (germline): SGHDT, YYEEEE. CDR3 size: 17 residues. The CDR3 region is CAGRQGDSGGRYNEQFF. Based on the CDR3 plus reference TRBV5-6 and TRBJ2-1, the full variable domain is DAGVTQSPTHLIKTRGQQVTLRCSPKSGHDTVSWYQQALGQGPQFIFQYYEEEERQRGNFPDRFSGHQFPNYSSELNVNALLLGDSALYLCAGRQGDSGGRYNEQFFGPGTRLTVL.

The chain is built from TRBV7-6 and TRBJ1-2; the D call of TRBD1 rests on TCRdb alone, since no DNA is present to check it. Germline CDR1 is SGHVS and CDR2 is FNYEAQ. The CDR3 is 16 amino acids. This CDR3 reads CASSLGRDRGRYGYTF.

The chain uses TRBV4-2 and TRBJ1-2; TCRdb outputs TRBD1, but without DNA this stays unchecked. This CDR3 has 14 amino acids. Germline CDR1 LGHNA, CDR2 YNFKEQ. CDR3 region: CASSSTQGDYGYTF.

V and J are TRBV12-3 or TRBV12-4 and TRBJ2-5. This CDR3 region has 13 residues. CDR3 sequence: CASSFFGQETQYF.